This T cell receptor (beta chain) was retrieved from a study of blood T cell repertoires in COVID-19. The overall study: Sources were T cells, B-cell-depleted T cells, or PBMCs; the material itself was cDNA or gDNA.

This CDR3 has 17 amino acids. V lost 0 bases and J lost 2; bases outside the gene matches: 6. Germline CDR1 is LGHDT and CDR2 is YNNKEL (reference sequence). Data came from immunoSEQ multiplex PCR; TCRdb stores just in-frame clones and leaves some out. The table shows some 170,000 clones, with 75% to 80% occurring only once. Sequenced input: peripheral blood. The J gene is TRBJ2-3, the V gene TRBV3-1 (or the pseudogene TRBV3-2), with TRBD2 matching over 9 bases. The TCR sequence derives from a woman aged 70-85 years with acute or convalescent COVID-19. This CDR3 is CASSQDGGRASTDTQYF. The DNA for the CDR3 is TGTGCCAGCAGCCAAGATGGCGGGAGGGCCTCCACAGATACGCAGTATTTT.